Listed here are 5 T cell receptor beta chains from one sample, sequenced in a study of immune cell composition in non-small cell lung cancer (dated by TCRdb to 2016 to 2017). Normal lung samples came from the same patient and consisted of non-adjacent lung tissue collected as far from the tumour as possible, at a distance of at least 3 cm. Library prep was done by the immunoSEQ multiplex PCR assay. The table was pulled from immuneACCESS by TCRdb, which kept in-frame rearrangements only. Such tables lose some clones; where checked, under half of the loss comes from unresolved V genes, and the rest has no known cause. The sample table holds some 6,000 clones, of which approximately 70% were seen once. Together, the top ten hold approximately 5% of the sample. Sequencing was performed on non-adjacent lung tissue. Source of these receptors: a human donor with non-small cell lung cancer.

This chain links TRBV9 with TRBJ2-3, with a tentative D call TRBD2 (5 bases). The CDR3 is 15 amino acids. Trimming removed 0 bases at V and 5 bases at J, with 13 bases between. From germline, CDR1 is SGDLS and CDR2 YYNGEE. This CDR3 reads CASSVAVGEVDTQYF. CDR3 in DNA: TGTGCCAGCAGCGTAGCCGTGGGAGAGGTAGATACGCAGTATTTT. The full variable domain, in which reference TRBV9 and TRBJ2-3 provide the parts outside the CDR3, is DSGVTQTPKHLITATGQRVTLRCSPRSGDLSVYWYQQSLDQGLQFLIQYYNGEERAKGNILERFSAQQFPDLHSELNLSSLELGDSALYFCASSVAVGEVDTQYFGPGTRLTVL.

The rearrangement links TRBV6-5 to TRBJ1-6, with unresolved D. This CDR3 contains 12 residues. The V end lost 5 bases, the J end lost 9 bases, and 8 bases lay between the germline ends. Germline CDR1 reads MNHEY; CDR2 reads SVGAGI. CDR3 sequence reads: CASSLPPSPLHF. The CDR3, as DNA: TGTGCCAGCAGTCTTCCCCCTTCACCCCTCCACTTT.

As DNA, the CDR3 is TGTGCCAGCAGTACACCGGGACAGGGGATATTTGGCTACACCTTC. This sequence encodes CASSTPGQGIFGYTF. This sequence joins TRBV6-6 and TRBJ1-2; 10 bases agree with TRBD1. The CDR3 runs to 15 residues. Looked up from germline, CDR1 is MNHNY and CDR2 is SVGAGI (reference sequence). V trimming: 5 bases; J trimming: 7 bases; junction bases outside the gene matches: 10.

CDR3 bases: TGTGCCAGCTCTCCTACAGGGGCTTATGGCTACACCTTC. It yields the protein CASSPTGAYGYTF. The gene calls are TRBV18 and TRBJ1-2; 7 positions match TRBD1. The CDR3 is 13 amino acids. The V and J ends lost 6 bases and 5 bases, in that order; junction bases with no gene match: 6. Germline CDR1 KGHSH, CDR2 LQKENI. Looking up the rest from reference TRBV18 and TRBJ1-2 gives the full variable domain: NAGVMQNPRHLVRRRGQEARLRCSPMKGHSHVYWYRQLPEEGLKFMVYLQKENIIDESGMPKERFSAEFPKEGPSILRIQQVVRGDSAAYFCASSPTGAYGYTFGSGTRLTVV.

CDR3 nucleotide sequence: TGTGCCAGCAGCTTTGGGACTAGTATCACAGATACGCAGTATTTT. Translation gives CASSFGTSITDTQYF. This chain joins TRBV7-3 and TRBJ2-3, with 8 bases fitting TRBD2. Unmatched junction bases numbered 4, after V lost 3 bases and J lost 2 bases. Germline V CDR1 and CDR2: SGHTA, FQGTGA. The CDR3 runs to 15 residues.